What follows is one TCR beta chain and its context. Other nucleotide sequences from this sample produce the same CDR3. An even split of each subset's genomic DNA across several immunoSEQ plates was performed. Replicate sorted-subset PCRs were loaded with around 210 ng DNA, roughly 33,000 T cell genomes. The table came from immunoSEQ multiplex PCR; TCRdb's copy has only in-frame clones and leaves some out. The sample contains roughly 2.1 million clones, more than 85% of which appear only once. V was shortened by 0 bases and J by 1 base, with 10 bases between the two germline ends. The CDR3 has 15 residues. Germline lookup yields CDR1 SGDLS and CDR2 YYNGEE. This sample is drawn from a study of shared clonotypes between healthy human individuals. Study details: The plates for each donor numbered three CD4 naive, three CD4 memory, two CD8 naive and one CD8 memory.

Terminally differentiated effector memory CD45RA+ cells were left out of the naive CD8 fraction, which was CD45RO-negative and positively selected for CCR7. Donation came from healthy HIV-negative adults that had no recent acute infections or vaccinations. Sequencing was done on a sample of naive CD8+ T cells from PBMCs. V and J are TRBV9 and TRBJ2-5, with no clear D. This clonotype was obtained from a man aged 18 to 30 in good health. Some clones in this sample may be carry-over from other donors' samples. Here the CDR3 DNA reads TGTGCCAGCAGCGTAGCCGGGTTGGCCCAAGAGACCCAGTACTTC. It is translated as CASSVAGLAQETQYF.